The 27 T cell receptor beta chains below all came from one sample that was sequenced in a study of CD8 T cells in ankylosing spondylitis. Each CDR3 protein gets one entry after TCRdb re-called the 5' RACE reads with MiXCR. The sample lists over 75,000 distinct CDR3 sequences, around 9.4% occurring once. The sample consisted of blood, either unsorted or a sorted T cell fraction (not recorded which). These TCRs come from a male donor with ankylosing spondylitis or in good health (not recorded which).

This clonotype was counted between two and nine times. This chain uses TRBV11-1 with TRBJ1-3; 7 nucleotides match TRBD1. CDR3 size: 15 residues. Germline V gives CDR1 SGHAT, CDR2 FQDESV (reference sequence). V lost 4 bases and J lost 0; bases outside the gene matches: 3. The CDR3 protein is CASSSGQISGNTIYF. The CDR3 region has the DNA TGTGCCAGCAGCTCGGGACAGATCTCTGGAAACACCATATATTTT.

The rearrangement uses TRBV20-1 and TRBJ2-5; 13 positions match TRBD2. Germline values: CDR1 DFQATT, CDR2 SNEGSKA (reference sequence). J was trimmed by 4 bases and V by 1 base; bases with no gene match: 6. This CDR3 spans 16 amino acids. CDR3 nucleotide sequence: TGCAGTGCTAGAGGGGGACTAGCGGGGATGTCAGAGACCCAGTACTTC. This codes for CSARGGLAGMSETQYF.

V usage is TRBV7-2 and J usage is TRBJ2-7; 11 positions agree with TRBD1. V trimming: 1 base; J trimming: 4 bases; junction bases outside the gene matches: 6. CDR1 is SGHTA, CDR2 FQGNSA, per germline. CDR3 length equals 16 residues. The CDR3 protein is CASSLVIGQGAYEQYF. CDR3 nucleotide sequence: TGTGCCAGCAGCTTAGTCATCGGACAGGGGGCTTACGAGCAGTACTTC. Drawing the rest from reference TRBV7-2 and TRBJ2-7, the complete variable domain is GAGVSQSPSNKVTEKGKDVELRCDPISGHTALYWYRQSLGQGLEFLIYFQGNSAPDKSGLPSDRFSAERTGGSVSTLTIQRTQQEDSAVYLCASSLVIGQGAYEQYFGPGTRLTVT.

This clonotype appeared many times. An end of the junction differs from the germline gene, which may be a read error. The rearrangement uses TRBV27 and TRBJ1-6; the D is unclear. The CDR3 spans 13 residues. Germline V CDR1 and CDR2: MNHEY, SMNVEV (reference sequence). CDR3 loop: CASRGGFGSPLHF. CDR3 DNA sequence: TGTGCCAGCAGAGGCGGGTTCGGTTCACCCCTCCACTTC.

This clonotype was seen at least ten times. The chain is built from TRBV5-1 and TRBJ1-2; possibly TRBD1 for D (5 bases). Trimming removed 6 bases from V and 3 bases from J, with 12 bases in between. This CDR3 has 13 residues. Germline-derived CDR1 and CDR2 are SGHRS and YFSETQ. The chain's CDR3 is CASTGTDDYGYTF. CDR3 DNA sequence: TGCGCCAGCACCGGGACGGATGACTATGGCTACACCTTC.

This clonotype showed up many times. The genes are TRBV20-1 and TRBJ2-3; 8 bases are a match to TRBD2. The CDR3 consists of 16 residues. Germline assignment: CDR1 DFQATT and CDR2 SNEGSKA (reference sequence). The V segment lost 6 bases and the J segment 1 base; nucleotides outside the gene matches: 12. The CDR3 reads CSAPWWAGGGTDTQYF. For the CDR3, the DNA is TGCAGTGCACCATGGTGGGCGGGGGGTGGCACAGATACGCAGTATTTT.

Concerning this clonotype itself: This may come from a read error, since a much larger clone is one base off. The CDR3 coding sequence is TGTACCAGCAGCCCTGGACAGGGCTACGAGCAGTACTTC. This sequence encodes CTSSPGQGYEQYF. V usage is TRBV7-6 and J usage is TRBJ2-7; 8 nucleotides match TRBD1. This CDR3 is 13 amino acids long. Germline lookup yields CDR1 SGHVS and CDR2 FNYEAQ.

This clonotype appeared many times. The J gene is TRBJ2-1, the V gene TRBV29-1, with 7 bases that match TRBD1. Unmatched junction bases numbered 3, after V lost 7 bases and J lost 0 bases. The CDR3 sequence is 13 residues long. Germline V gene lookup returns CDR1 SQVTM and CDR2 ANQGSEA. The CDR3 bases are TGCAGCGCCGACAGGGACTCCTACAATGAGCAGTTCTTC. Amino acids: CSADRDSYNEQFF.

Of note for this clonotype: A much more abundant neighbour one base away suggests this may be a read error. V usage is TRBV12-3 or TRBV12-4 and J usage is TRBJ2-7; D remains ambiguous. The CDR3 totals 15 residues. V dropped 6 bases and J dropped 4 bases, with 19 bases sitting between them. The CDR3 sequence is CASRSPGLGAYEQYF. DNA of the CDR3: TGTGCCAGCAGATCCCCCGGTTTGGGCGCTTACGAGCAGTACTTC.

This clonotype was seen repeatedly, ten times or more. V and J are TRBV4-1 and TRBJ1-1; D gene ambiguous. CDR3 length: 14 amino acids. Per germline, CDR1 MGHRA and CDR2 YSYEKL. With 0 bases removed from V and 1 base from J, the gap between germline ends came to 6 bases. CDR3 DNA: TGCGCCAGCAGCCAAGACCGGCGGAACACTGAAGCTTTCTTT. Protein product: CASSQDRRNTEAFF.

This clonotype was observed a handful of times. The chain uses TRBV29-1 and TRBJ2-3, with 9 positions matching TRBD1. The CDR3 runs 15 residues. V was pared by 4 bases and J by 1 base, with 6 bases of the junction left unmatched. The germline V gene encodes CDR1 SQVTM and CDR2 ANQGSEA. CDR3 nucleotide sequence: TGCAGCGTTGTCCGGACAGGGGTGCGCACAGATACGCAGTATTTT. Translation gives CSVVRTGVRTDTQYF.

The chain recombines TRBV5-1 with TRBJ2-6, with TRBD2 as a possible D gene (6 bases). In germline, CDR1 is SGHRS, CDR2 YFSETQ. This CDR3 region has 15 residues. V lost 3 bases to trimming and J lost 0 bases, with 7 bases between them. This chain's CDR3 is CASSWGVSGANVLTF. CDR3 sequence (DNA): TGCGCCAGCAGCTGGGGGGTCTCTGGGGCCAACGTCCTGACTTTC. The variable domain in full, completed from reference TRBV5-1 and TRBJ2-6, reads KAGVTQTPRYLIKTRGQQVTLSCSPISGHRSVSWYQQTPGQGLQFLFEYFSETQRNKGNFPGRFSGRQFSNSRSEMNVSTLELGDSALYLCASSWGVSGANVLTFGAGSRLTVL.

This clonotype was observed at least ten times. V usage is TRBV12-3 or TRBV12-4 and J usage is TRBJ2-7; 8 positions match TRBD2. The CDR3 is 14 residues long. J lost 2 bases, V lost 2 bases, and 2 bases had no gene match. The CDR3 sequence is CASSLRTSPYEQYF. Written as DNA, the CDR3 is TGTGCCAGCAGTTTAAGGACTAGCCCCTACGAGCAGTACTTC.

This clonotype was found many times. This sequence joins TRBV11-2 and TRBJ1-3, with D hard to call. The germline V gene has CDR1 SGHAT and CDR2 FQNNGV. The CDR3 is made up of 16 amino acids. V was shortened by 5 bases and J by 0 bases, with 14 bases between the two germline ends. In DNA, the CDR3 is TGTGCCAGCAGCACGCGGACGGGGAGCTCTGGAAACACCATATATTTT. This translates into CASSTRTGSSGNTIYF.

This clonotype was counted at least ten times. The V call is TRBV12-3 or TRBV12-4, the J call TRBJ2-1, with 9 bases that match TRBD2. V shed 3 bases and J 4 bases; nucleotides not matched to a gene: 7. This CDR3 is 16 amino acids long. The CDR3: CASSFFRSGGYNEQFF. CDR3 coding DNA: TGTGCCAGCAGTTTCTTCAGGAGCGGGGGGTACAATGAGCAGTTCTTC.

This clonotype was seen repeatedly, ten times or more. J is TRBJ2-1 and V is TRBV6-1, with 11 bases that match TRBD2. Trimming removed 5 bases from V and 3 bases from J; junction bases left unmatched: 6. Germline CDR1 MNHNS, CDR2 SASEGT. The CDR3 is 16 amino acids. In DNA form, the CDR3 reads TGTGCCAGCAGTCTGGGACTAGCGGAGAACTACAATGAGCAGTTCTTC. Its protein is CASSLGLAENYNEQFF.

This clonotype was seen repeatedly, ten times or more. V is TRBV20-1 and J is TRBJ2-1; TRBD2 matches at 14 bases. Looked up from germline, CDR1 is DFQATT and CDR2 is SNEGSKA (reference sequence). V lost 1 base to trimming and J lost 4 bases; unmatched junction nucleotides: 6. This CDR3 contains 17 residues. CDR3: CSARGLAGGPGYNEQFF. The CDR3 coding sequence is TGCAGTGCTAGAGGACTAGCGGGGGGGCCTGGGTACAATGAGCAGTTCTTC.

The sample holds many counts of this clonotype. V is TRBV10-3 and J is TRBJ2-5; 7 nucleotides agree with TRBD2. CDR3 length: 12 residues. Germline trimming cut 7 bases from V and 5 bases from J; bases unmatched to any gene: 4. Germline V gene data show CDR1 as ENHRY and CDR2 as SYGVKD. CDR3 loop: CAIKGEGETQYF. CDR3 DNA sequence: TGTGCCATCAAAGGGGAGGGTGAGACCCAGTACTTC.

This clonotype was counted many times. The chain couples TRBV28 to TRBJ1-5; the D gene is possibly TRBD1 (6 bases). This CDR3 has 12 residues. V dropped 5 bases and J dropped 7 bases, with 9 bases sitting between them. The V gene's germline CDR1 is MDHEN and CDR2 SYDVKM. CDR3 amino acids: CASSLQGQPQHF. The DNA for the CDR3 is TGTGCCAGCAGTCTACAGGGCCAGCCCCAGCATTTT. Using reference TRBV28 and TRBJ1-5 for the parts outside the CDR3, the full variable domain is DVKVTQSSRYLVKRTGEKVFLECVQDMDHENMFWYRQDPGLGLRLIYFSYDVKMKEKGDIPEGYSVSREKKERFSLILESASTNQTSMYLCASSLQGQPQHFGDGTRLSIL.

This clonotype was counted ten times or more. J is TRBJ2-2 and V is TRBV12-3 or TRBV12-4; no clear D. This CDR3 is 13 amino acids long. Between the trimmed V and J ends, which lost 8 bases and 4 bases, there was a span of 11 bases. The CDR3 sequence is CASATVGTGELFF. The CDR3 DNA follows: TGTGCCAGCGCGACGGTGGGCACCGGGGAGCTGTTTTTT.

This clonotype was seen at least ten times. The CDR3 sequence: CASSQDTVAYEQYF. Here the CDR3 DNA reads TGTGCCAGCAGCCAAGATACAGTAGCCTACGAGCAGTACTTC. This sequence joins TRBV3-1 and TRBJ2-7, with D unresolved. The CDR3 spans 14 residues. From germline, CDR1 is LGHDT and CDR2 YNNKEL (reference sequence). V lost 0 bases and J lost 2, with 8 bases in between.

The CDR3 nucleotides are TGCGCCAGCAGCTTGAGGAGACTAGCGGGGGTCCTCGGGAATGAGCAGTTCTTC. Residues: CASSLRRLAGVLGNEQFF. J is TRBJ2-1 and V is TRBV5-1; 12 bases fit TRBD2. This CDR3 has 18 amino acids. Germline CDR1 SGHRS, CDR2 YFSETQ. V lost 1 base, J lost 7 bases, and 12 bases stayed unmatched.

The CDR3 nucleotides read TGTGCCATCAGCCCTACCCAAGGTGGACTAGCGGGGGGTTCAGATACGCAGTATTTT. As protein: CAISPTQGGLAGGSDTQYF. The V and J genes are TRBV2 and TRBJ2-3; 14 bases are a match to TRBD2. Germline loops: CDR1 SNHLY, CDR2 FYNNEI. V trimming: 10 bases; J trimming: 4 bases; junction bases outside the gene matches: 19. The CDR3 runs to 19 residues.

This clonotype has at least ten counts. The genes are TRBV28 and TRBJ2-1; 8 nucleotides align to TRBD2. This CDR3 spans 15 amino acids. From germline, CDR1 is MDHEN and CDR2 SYDVKM. Losses at the gene ends were 5 bases for V and 2 bases for J; bases not matched to a gene: 5. The CDR3 DNA reads TGTGCCAGCAGTCCCAGCGGGGGAGCCTACAATGAGCAGTTCTTC. It specifies CASSPSGGAYNEQFF.

V usage is TRBV27 and J usage is TRBJ2-5; D uncertain. V was trimmed by 3 bases and J by 2 bases, leaving 13 bases between them. Germline values: CDR1 MNHEY, CDR2 SMNVEV (reference sequence). This CDR3 has 15 residues. The CDR3 DNA follows: TGTGCCAGCAGTTTCCCCTCAACTATACAAGAGACCCAGTACTTC. It yields the protein CASSFPSTIQETQYF.

In its sample, this clonotype was seen many times. The chain combines TRBV5-1 with TRBJ2-7; weak D call: TRBD2 (6 bases). CDR1 is SGHRS, CDR2 YFSETQ, per germline. The V end was cut by 4 bases, the J end by 3 bases, with 26 bases between. The CDR3 is 18 residues long. CDR3 loop: CASSRFELAQANVYEQYF. For the CDR3, the DNA is TGCGCCAGCAGCCGTTTCGAACTAGCCCAGGCAAATGTCTACGAGCAGTACTTC.

This sequence joins TRBV18 and TRBJ2-7, with no clear D. V gave up 2 bases and J gave up 6 bases, with 8 bases separating them. The CDR3 has 12 amino acids. Germline CDR1 KGHSH, CDR2 LQKENI. CDR3 sequence (DNA): TGTGCCAGCTCACCAATGGCAATCGAGCAGTACTTC. Translating it yields CASSPMAIEQYF.